This T cell receptor beta chain was sequenced in a study of T cell repertoires in cytomegalovirus infection. Study at large: Selection of CMV epitopes for the study included recently identified HLA-C-restricted and well-studied HLA-B-restricted ones.

General observations from the study: Clonotype analysis showed dominance of the ex vivo response by HLA-C-restricted CMV-specific TCR beta clonotypes.

This CDR3 is 11 amino acids long. V lost 6 bases to trimming and J lost 7 bases, with 9 bases between them. Per germline, CDR1 MNHEY and CDR2 SMNVEV (reference sequence). TCRdb reprocessed the reads with MiXCR, giving one entry per CDR3 protein. The table has 310,000 or so distinct CDR3 sequences, approximately 25% seen once. Notes on this clonotype: Its antigen remains unidentified.

The source is a human donor in good health (CMV status not recorded). Some clones in this sample may be carry-over from other donors' samples. The chain is built from TRBV27 and TRBJ2-5, with a weak D call TRBD2 (6 bases). The sample consisted of cultured PBMCs, taken from culture after CMV antigen stimulation. The CDR3 loop reads CASSRAGTQYF. Written as DNA, the CDR3 is TGTGCCAGCAGCCGAGCGGGGACCCAGTACTTC.